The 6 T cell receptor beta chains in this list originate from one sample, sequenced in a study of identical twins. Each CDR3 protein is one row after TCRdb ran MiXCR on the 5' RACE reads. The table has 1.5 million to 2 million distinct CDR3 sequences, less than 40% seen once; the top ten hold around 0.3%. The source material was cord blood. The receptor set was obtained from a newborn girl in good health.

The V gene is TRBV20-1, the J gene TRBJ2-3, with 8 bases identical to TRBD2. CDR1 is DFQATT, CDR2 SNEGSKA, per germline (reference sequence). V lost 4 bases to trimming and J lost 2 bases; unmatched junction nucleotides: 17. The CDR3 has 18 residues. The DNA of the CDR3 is TGCAGTGCTATGGGCTCGGGAGGGCGGGTTCCCTTCACAGATACGCAGTATTTT. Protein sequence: CSAMGSGGRVPFTDTQYF.

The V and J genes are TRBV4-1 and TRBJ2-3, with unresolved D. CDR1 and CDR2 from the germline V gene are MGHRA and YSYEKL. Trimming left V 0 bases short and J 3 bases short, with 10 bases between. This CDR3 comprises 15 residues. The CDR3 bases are TGCGCCAGCAGCCAAGACTACCATACGACAGATACGCAGTATTTT. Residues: CASSQDYHTTDTQYF.

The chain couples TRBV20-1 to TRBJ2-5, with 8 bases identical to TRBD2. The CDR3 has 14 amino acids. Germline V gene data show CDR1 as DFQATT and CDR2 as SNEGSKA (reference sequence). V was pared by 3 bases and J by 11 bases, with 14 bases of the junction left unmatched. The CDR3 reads CSASVAGRYNEQYF. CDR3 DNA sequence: TGCAGTGCTAGTGTAGCGGGGAGGTACAATGAGCAGTACTTC.

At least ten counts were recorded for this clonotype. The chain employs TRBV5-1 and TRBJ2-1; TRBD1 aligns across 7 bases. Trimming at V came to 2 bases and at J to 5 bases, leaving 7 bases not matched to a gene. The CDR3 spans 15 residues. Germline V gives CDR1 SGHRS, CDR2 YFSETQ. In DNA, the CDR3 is TGCGCCAGCAGCTTAAGACAGGGAAGGGACAATGAGCAGTTCTTC. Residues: CASSLRQGRDNEQFF.

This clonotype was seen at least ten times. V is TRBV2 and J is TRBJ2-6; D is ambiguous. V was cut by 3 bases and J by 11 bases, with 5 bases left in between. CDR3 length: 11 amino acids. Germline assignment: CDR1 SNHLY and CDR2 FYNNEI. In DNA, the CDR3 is TGTGCCAGCAGTGAGGGATACGTCCTGACTTTC. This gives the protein CASSEGYVLTF.

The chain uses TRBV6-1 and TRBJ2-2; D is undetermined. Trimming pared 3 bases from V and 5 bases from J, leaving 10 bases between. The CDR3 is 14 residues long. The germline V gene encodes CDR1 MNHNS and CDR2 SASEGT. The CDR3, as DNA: TGTGCCAGCAGTGAGATTATAGATACCGGGGAGCTGTTTTTT. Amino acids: CASSEIIDTGELFF.